This is a list of T cell receptor beta chains from one sample in a study of chronic HIV infection and antiretroviral therapy. From the 5' RACE reads, TCRdb called clonotypes with MiXCR, one entry per CDR3 protein. In the table there are 25,000 to 35,000 distinct CDR3 sequences, 7.5% to 10% of which are singletons. Sequencing used peripheral blood. Receptor source: an adult who had HIV and had not received antiretroviral therapy, or was an uninfected healthy control (not recorded which). Both conserved end residues are part of each CDR3. A D gene is named only where the DNA matches it firmly. Not all rows give a size; the values are once, few, many and, for expanded clones, a class.

j_call v_call d_call clone_size cdr3_nt cdr3_aa
TRBJ2-3 TRBV6-1 - many TGTGCCAGCACTGGGGCGGACTCTAGCACAGATACGCAGTATTTT CASTGADSSTDTQYF
TRBJ1-1 TRBV6-4 - - TGTGCCAGCAGTGAAAAAGACAGCAACACTGAAGCTTTCTTT CASSEKDSNTEAFF
TRBJ1-1 TRBV10-3 TRBD1 few TGTGCCATCAGCCAGGGGGAAAACACTGAAGCTTTCTTT CAISQGENTEAFF
TRBJ1-2 TRBV29-1 - few TGCAGCGTTGAAGTCGGAGCGACCTATGGCTACACCTTC CSVEVGATYGYTF
TRBJ2-7 TRBV4-2 TRBD2 few TGTGCCAGCAGCCAAGCAACTAGCGGAATCTACGAGCAGTACTTC CASSQATSGIYEQYF
TRBJ1-1 TRBV18 TRBD1 many TGTGCCAGCTCACTATCGGACAGGGTAGGCACTGAAGCTTTCTTT CASSLSDRVGTEAFF
TRBJ2-2 TRBV20-1 - many TGCAGTGCTAGTCAAGCGGGCACCGGGGAGCTGTTTTTT CSASQAGTGELFF
TRBJ1-6 TRBV20-1 TRBD1 few TGCAGTGCTACGGGACAGGGGGCAAATTCACCCCTCCACTTT CSATGQGANSPLHF
TRBJ2-3 TRBV7-9 - many TGTGCCAGCAGCTCCCCCGGGTCCACAGATACGCAGTATTTT CASSSPGSTDTQYF
TRBJ1-1 TRBV4-1 - many TGCGCCAGCAGCCAAGCTGGGGACACTGAAGCTTTCTTT CASSQAGDTEAFF
TRBJ2-1 TRBV19 TRBD2 many TGTGCCAGTATGCCGACTAGCGGCTCCTACAATGAGCAGTTCTTC CASMPTSGSYNEQFF
TRBJ2-7 TRBV4-2 - - TGTGCCAGCAGCCAAGATCCCCTCTACGAGCAGTACTTC CASSQDPLYEQYF
TRBJ2-3 TRBV18 TRBD2 medium-sized TGTGCCAGCTCATCTTCTAGCGGGGGCACAGATACGCAGTATTTT CASSSSSGGTDTQYF
TRBJ1-1 TRBV5-1 - few TGCGCCAGCGGGACCGGGGGCTTAACTGAAGCTTTCTTT CASGTGGLTEAFF